A single sample gave rise to the 8 T cell receptor beta chains below, sequenced in a study of neoadjuvant anti-PD-1 for oral cavity cancer. Some clones are missing from TCRdb's copy, which holds only in-frame ones; the method was immunoSEQ multiplex PCR. The table shows about 62,000 clones, with under 85% occurring only once. The specimen comprised PBMCs, sampled before nivolumab (anti-PD-1) treatment. These TCRs come from a person aged 40 to 85 with oral cavity squamous cell carcinoma.

This chain connects TRBV15 to TRBJ1-1; no firm D call. Germline-derived CDR1 and CDR2 are LNHNV and YYDKDF (reference sequence). This CDR3 is built from 17 residues. Trimming removed 4 bases from V and 1 base from J, with 19 bases in between. The CDR3 region has the DNA TGTGCCACCAGCACCGTCACGGGAACCCTGAGGAACACTGAAGCTTTCTTT. Encoded protein: CATSTVTGTLRNTEAFF.

This clone was counted only a few times. This CDR3 is CASSLGHPRDEAFF. The CDR3 region has the DNA TGTGCCAGCAGTTTAGGACACCCAAGAGATGAAGCTTTCTTT. The chain employs TRBV27 and TRBJ1-1; weak D call: TRBD1 (5 bases). V lost 2 bases and J 7 bases, leaving 14 bases between the germline ends. CDR1 and CDR2 from the germline V gene are MNHEY and SMNVEV (reference sequence). This CDR3 region has 14 residues.

V usage is TRBV9 and J usage is TRBJ1-6; D gene ambiguous. V was cut by 0 bases and J by 10 bases, with 20 bases left in between. The CDR3 contains 17 residues. Germline CDR1 reads SGDLS; CDR2 reads YYNGEE. The CDR3 nucleotides are TGTGCCAGCAGCGTAGACCCCCTAGGCAGCCTCCAATCACCCCTCCACTTT. Its protein is CASSVDPLGSLQSPLHF.

This clone appeared once. This sequence joins TRBV2 and TRBJ2-7, with 9 positions matching TRBD1. V trimming: 6 bases; J trimming: 3 bases; junction bases outside the gene matches: 12. The CDR3 sequence is 16 residues long. From germline, CDR1 is SNHLY and CDR2 FYNNEI. The chain's CDR3 is CASRGAPWDRDYEQYF. CDR3 DNA sequence: TGTGCCAGCAGGGGAGCCCCCTGGGACAGGGACTACGAGCAGTACTTC.

This chain joins TRBV15 and TRBJ1-5; 8 positions agree with TRBD1. Germline CDR1 is LNHNV and CDR2 is YYDKDF (reference sequence). Losses at the gene ends were 0 bases for V and 5 bases for J; bases not matched to a gene: 3. The CDR3 is 15 amino acids. The CDR3 DNA sequence: TGTGCCACCAGCAGAGAGGACAGGGTGTATCAGCCCCAGCATTTT. Translation: CATSREDRVYQPQHF. Together with reference TRBV15 and TRBJ1-5, the CDR3 gives the full variable domain: DAMVIQNPRYQVTQFGKPVTLSCSQTLNHNVMYWYQQKSSQAPKLLFHYYDKDFNNEADTPDNFQSRRPNTSFCFLDIRSPGLGDTAMYLCATSREDRVYQPQHFGDGTRLSIL.

CDR3 residues: CASSWRLAGAYNEQFF. The CDR3 DNA reads as TGTGCCAGCAGCTGGAGGCTAGCGGGGGCCTACAATGAGCAGTTCTTC. The chain joins TRBV5-6 to TRBJ2-1, with TRBD2 matching 10 bases. The V segment lost 3 bases and the J segment 2 bases; nucleotides outside the gene matches: 5. Looked up from germline, CDR1 is SGHDT and CDR2 is YYEEEE. This CDR3 spans 16 amino acids.

The V call is TRBV28, the J call TRBJ1-4, with a weak D call TRBD1 (5 bases). V lost 7 bases to trimming and J lost 7 bases, with 16 bases between them. From germline, CDR1 is MDHEN and CDR2 SYDVKM. The CDR3 consists of 14 residues. The CDR3 loop reads CASIPGGVAEKLFF. CDR3 nucleotides: TGTGCCAGCATTCCGGGGGGGGTGGCTGAAAAACTGTTTTTT.

The chain is built from TRBV28 and TRBJ1-6; 7 bases agree with TRBD1. Germline trimming cut 5 bases from V and 3 bases from J; bases unmatched to any gene: 7. Germline lookup yields CDR1 MDHEN and CDR2 SYDVKM. This CDR3 spans 16 amino acids. CDR3 in amino acids: CASSPGGQLYNSPLHF. The CDR3 DNA is TGTGCCAGCAGTCCTGGGGGACAGCTCTATAATTCACCCCTCCACTTT. Looking up the rest from reference TRBV28 and TRBJ1-6 gives the full variable domain: DVKVTQSSRYLVKRTGEKVFLECVQDMDHENMFWYRQDPGLGLRLIYFSYDVKMKEKGDIPEGYSVSREKKERFSLILESASTNQTSMYLCASSPGGQLYNSPLHFGNGTRLTVT.